Shown below are 27 T cell receptor beta chains from a single sample sequenced in a study of T cells in Graves' hyperthyroidism and ophthalmopathy. Template material for amplifying TCR beta CDR3 regions consisted of RNA transcripts. The primer set for the first-round RT-PCR of the TCR CDR3 was HTBI. TCRdb passed the multiplex PCR reads through MiXCR, listing each CDR3 protein once. The sample has about 740,000 distinct CDR3 sequences; 14% are singletons. The sequenced sample consisted of blood. All receptors come from a woman aged 18 to 35 with Graves' hyperthyroidism.

A few counts support this clonotype. This rearrangement joins TRBV9 to TRBJ2-2; D is unresolved. Germline loops: CDR1 SGDLS, CDR2 YYNGEE. V was shortened by 0 bases and J by 9 bases, with 6 bases between the two germline ends. The CDR3 runs to 12 residues. The CDR3 is CASSVVNRELFF. The CDR3 DNA is TGTGCCAGCAGCGTAGTGAACCGGGAGCTGTTTTTT.

As DNA, the CDR3 is TGTGCCTGGAGTGTAAGTCCGGGGGGTCTCACAGATACGCAGTATTTT. This translates into CAWSVSPGGLTDTQYF. The chain recombines TRBV30 with TRBJ2-3, with 7 bases fitting TRBD2. The CDR3 is 16 amino acids. Germline V gene sequence: CDR1 GTSNPN, CDR2 SVGIG (reference sequence). The V segment lost 0 bases and the J segment 2 bases; nucleotides outside the gene matches: 8.

This clonotype was counted many times. J is TRBJ2-1 and V is TRBV2, with D tentatively TRBD1 or TRBD2 (6 bases each). V was trimmed by 7 bases and J by 6 bases, leaving 19 bases between them. Per the germline V gene, CDR1 is SNHLY and CDR2 is FYNNEI. The CDR3 is 15 amino acids. CDR3 sequence reads: CASTRLGGGRNEQFF. DNA of the CDR3: TGTGCCAGCACCCGATTAGGAGGGGGGCGCAATGAGCAGTTCTTC.

This clonotype was picked up many times. The CDR3 protein is CASSLSTETEAFF. CDR3 DNA sequence: TGTGCCAGCAGTTTATCTACGGAAACTGAAGCTTTCTTT. V is TRBV12-3 or TRBV12-4 and J is TRBJ1-1, with D unclear. The CDR3 loop spans 13 amino acids. The ends were cut back, 2 bases at V and 5 bases at J, with 9 bases in the middle.

The chain couples TRBV11-1 to TRBJ1-2; TRBD1 is a possible D gene (5 bases). V lost 1 base and J lost 0, with 9 bases in between. The CDR3 runs to 15 residues. Germline CDR1 reads SGHAT; CDR2 reads FQDESV (reference sequence). The CDR3 sequence is CASSLDRTANYGYTF. The CDR3 bases are TGTGCCAGCAGCTTAGACAGGACCGCTAACTATGGCTACACCTTC.

This clonotype showed up many times. The gene calls are TRBV7-8 and TRBJ1-4, with D unclear. Germline V gene lookup returns CDR1 SGHVS and CDR2 FQNEAQ. This CDR3 has 16 residues. Trimming removed 0 bases from V and 5 bases from J, with 13 bases in between. CDR3 coding DNA: TGTGCCAGCAGCTTAGCGCGGTTACTGCCAAATGAAAAACTGTTTTTT. Protein product: CASSLARLLPNEKLFF.

The sample holds many counts of this clonotype. The chain is built from TRBV2 and TRBJ2-5; TRBD2 might be the D (6 bases). Germline lookup yields CDR1 SNHLY and CDR2 FYNNEI. V lost 6 bases, J lost 5 bases, and 10 bases lay in between. The length of the CDR3 is 12 residues. CDR3 DNA: TGTGCCAGCAGCACAGGAGGGGAGACCCAGTACTTC. As protein: CASSTGGETQYF.

This clonotype came up many times. The gene calls are TRBV27 and TRBJ1-1; 9 bases match TRBD1. CDR3 length equals 19 residues. Germline V gives CDR1 MNHEY, CDR2 SMNVEV (reference sequence). V dropped 2 bases and J dropped 4; count of bases not matched to a gene: 17. The CDR3 coding sequence is TGTGCCAGCAGTTTAACCACCCTCGGGACAGGGAAAGGGGGCACTGAAGCTTTCTTT. It encodes CASSLTTLGTGKGGTEAFF.

In its sample, this clonotype was seen many times. This chain links TRBV20-1 with TRBJ1-1; D not resolved. The germline V gene encodes CDR1 DFQATT and CDR2 SNEGSKA (reference sequence). V lost 6 bases and J lost 3, with 20 bases in between. The CDR3 spans 15 residues. In DNA form, the CDR3 reads TGCAGTGCAAGAACGCGGCACAAACTATACACTGAAGCTTTCTTT. It translates to CSARTRHKLYTEAFF.

This rearrangement joins TRBV7-9 to TRBJ1-6, with 8 bases lining up with TRBD1. With 3 bases clipped from V and 7 bases from J, the junction kept 2 bases outside the gene matches. Germline lookup yields CDR1 SEHNR and CDR2 FQNEAQ (reference sequence). The CDR3 runs to 14 residues. DNA for the CDR3: TGTGCCAGCAGCTTGGACAGGGCCAATTCACCCCTCCACTTT. Encoded protein: CASSLDRANSPLHF.

This clonotype was picked up a small number of times. The chain joins TRBV10-1 to TRBJ2-3, with no clear D. In germline, CDR1 is WNHNN, CDR2 SYGVQD (reference sequence). V was cut by 0 bases and J by 6 bases, with 7 bases left in between. The CDR3 spans 13 residues. CDR3 bases: TGCGCCAGCAGTGAGTCTAGACCCGATACGCAGTATTTT. Protein: CASSESRPDTQYF.

There are many counts of this clonotype. V usage is TRBV28 and J usage is TRBJ2-1; 7 positions match TRBD2. The CDR3 spans 19 residues. Trimming took 4 bases from V and 4 from J; bases not matched to a gene: 19. The germline gives CDR1 MDHEN, CDR2 SYDVKM. The CDR3 loop is CASSSFSFVGTSAYNEQFF. Written as DNA, the CDR3 is TGTGCCAGCAGTTCTTTTAGTTTCGTGGGAACTAGCGCTTACAATGAGCAGTTCTTC. Complete variable domain (other parts from reference TRBV28 and TRBJ2-1): DVKVTQSSRYLVKRTGEKVFLECVQDMDHENMFWYRQDPGLGLRLIYFSYDVKMKEKGDIPEGYSVSREKKERFSLILESASTNQTSMYLCASSSFSFVGTSAYNEQFFGPGTRLTVL.

This clonotype has at least ten counts. This rearrangement joins TRBV11-2 to TRBJ2-1, with D unclear. V lost 2 bases and J 5 bases, leaving 16 bases between the germline ends. CDR1 is SGHAT, CDR2 FQNNGV, per germline. The CDR3 contains 16 residues. The DNA for the CDR3 is TGTGCCAGCAGCTTAATTTCGCTAGGATGGAACAATGAGCAGTTCTTC. Its protein is CASSLISLGWNNEQFF.

This clonotype was observed a few times. The genes are TRBV20-1 and TRBJ2-7, with TRBD2 identical over 11 bases. CDR1 DFQATT and CDR2 SNEGSKA come from the germline V gene (reference sequence). The CDR3 is 15 amino acids. V lost 2 bases, J lost 2 bases, and 5 bases stayed unmatched. The CDR3 here is CSARPTSGNPYEQYF. The CDR3 region has the DNA TGCAGTGCTAGACCGACTAGCGGGAATCCCTACGAGCAGTACTTC.

This clonotype was observed a few times. The chain is built from TRBV11-1 and TRBJ2-3; 7 positions agree with TRBD2. The CDR3 length is 15 residues. With V trimmed by 5 bases and J by 0 bases, 5 bases remained unmatched. The germline V gene encodes CDR1 SGHAT and CDR2 FQDESV (reference sequence). The CDR3, as DNA: TGTGCCAGCAGCCCCCAGCGGGATAGCACAGATACGCAGTATTTT. Its protein is CASSPQRDSTDTQYF.

This clonotype showed up many times. The chain couples TRBV15 to TRBJ1-2; no clear D gene. The CDR3 sequence is 14 residues long. The ends were cut back, 5 bases at V and 0 bases at J, with 10 bases in the middle. The germline CDR1 and CDR2 sequences are LNHNV and YYDKDF (reference sequence). CDR3 sequence reads: CATSLLGANYGYTF. Written as DNA, the CDR3 is TGTGCCACCAGCCTCCTGGGAGCTAACTATGGCTACACCTTC. The whole variable domain, filled in from reference TRBV15 and TRBJ1-2, reads DAMVIQNPRYQVTQFGKPVTLSCSQTLNHNVMYWYQQKSSQAPKLLFHYYDKDFNNEADTPDNFQSRRPNTSFCFLDIRSPGLGDTAMYLCATSLLGANYGYTFGSGTRLTVV.

This clonotype was picked up many times. The chain uses TRBV10-3 and TRBJ1-3; 7 nucleotides align to TRBD1. The V gene end was trimmed by 8 bases and the J gene end by 1 base; junction bases not matched to a gene: 5. CDR3 length: 14 residues. CDR1 and CDR2 (germline): ENHRY, SYGVKD. The CDR3 protein is CAIRDRESGNTIYF. CDR3 in DNA: TGTGCCATCCGGGACAGAGAATCTGGAAACACCATATATTTT.

This clonotype was found many times. The V call is TRBV27, the J call TRBJ2-3; 10 positions agree with TRBD2. Germline-derived CDR1 and CDR2 are MNHEY and SMNVEV (reference sequence). This CDR3 spans 16 amino acids. The J segment lost 6 bases and the V segment lost 6 bases, leaving 12 bases of the junction unmatched. The CDR3 DNA follows: TGTGCCAGCAGCCCCTTACTAGCGGGACCTGAGGATACGCAGTATTTT. This translates into CASSPLLAGPEDTQYF.

This clonotype was counted ten times or more. The chain joins TRBV2 to TRBJ2-3; weak D call: TRBD1 (6 bases). Germline V gene lookup returns CDR1 SNHLY and CDR2 FYNNEI. With 5 bases removed from V and 2 bases from J, the gap between germline ends came to 11 bases. The CDR3 is 14 amino acids. CDR3 nucleotide sequence: TGTGCCAGCAGTTTCCGACAGGCCACAGATACGCAGTATTTT. Protein sequence: CASSFRQATDTQYF.

The sample holds many counts of this clonotype. The chain uses TRBV11-2 and TRBJ2-4; TRBD2 is a possible D gene (5 bases). Germline loops: CDR1 SGHAT, CDR2 FQNNGV. CDR3 length: 12 amino acids. Between the trimmed V and J ends, which lost 1 base and 11 bases, there was a span of 9 bases. In nucleotides, the CDR3 is TGTGCCAGCAGCTTAGTGGGAGCCTTTCAGTACTTC. This encodes CASSLVGAFQYF.

This clonotype was observed a few times. The chain combines TRBV7-9 with TRBJ1-1, with a weak D call TRBD1 (5 bases). The V end lost 3 bases, the J end lost 5 bases, and 10 bases lay between the germline ends. There are 13 residues in the CDR3. Germline V gene lookup returns CDR1 SEHNR and CDR2 FQNEAQ (reference sequence). CDR3 in DNA: TGTGCCAGCAGCTTCGAGGAGGGGACTGAAGCTTTCTTT. As protein: CASSFEEGTEAFF.

This clonotype was found many times. The V call is TRBV2, the J call TRBJ2-7; tentatively, D is TRBD1 (5 bases). CDR3 size: 16 residues. Germline loops: CDR1 SNHLY, CDR2 FYNNEI. Trimming removed 2 bases from V and 0 bases from J, with 14 bases in between. Written as DNA, the CDR3 is TGTGCCAGCAGTGAACTCCTGGGGCCGAGCTCCTACGAGCAGTACTTC. Protein: CASSELLGPSSYEQYF.

This clonotype was seen many times. The chain employs TRBV11-2 and TRBJ2-7; 8 nucleotides align to TRBD1. The CDR3 runs 14 residues. The V segment lost 8 bases and the J segment 6 bases; nucleotides outside the gene matches: 12. Germline V gene data show CDR1 as SGHAT and CDR2 as FQNNGV. CDR3 nucleotides: TGTGCCAGCCGCATTAAGCAGGGGGCGACCGAGCAGTACTTC. Its protein is CASRIKQGATEQYF.

This CDR3 is CASSIPGRRTGELFF. The CDR3 region has the DNA TGTGCCAGTAGTATACCGGGGAGGAGAACCGGGGAGCTGTTTTTT. V is TRBV19 and J is TRBJ2-2, with D possibly matching TRBD2 (6 bases). The CDR3 is 15 amino acids. V was cut by 2 bases and J by 5 bases, with 12 bases left in between. The germline gives CDR1 LNHDA, CDR2 SQIVND (reference sequence).

The gene calls are TRBV12-3 or TRBV12-4 and TRBJ2-5; TRBD1 is a possible D gene (6 bases). Trimming pared 6 bases from V and 13 bases from J, leaving 18 bases between. The CDR3 loop spans 12 amino acids. The CDR3 region has the DNA TGTGCCAGCAGCCCTGGACAGCCGGGGTTGTACTTC. Encoded protein: CASSPGQPGLYF.

The chain couples TRBV19 to TRBJ2-1; D gene uncertain. Trimming removed 4 bases at V and 2 bases at J, with 18 bases between. This CDR3 comprises 17 residues. Germline lookup yields CDR1 LNHDA and CDR2 SQIVND (reference sequence). The CDR3 protein is CASSTLDLPETYNEQFF. CDR3 coding DNA: TGTGCCAGTAGTACCCTCGATCTGCCAGAAACCTACAATGAGCAGTTCTTC.

This clonotype was seen at least ten times. The chain recombines TRBV12-3 or TRBV12-4 with TRBJ2-1; 10 bases align to TRBD2. The CDR3 spans 16 residues. J was trimmed by 5 bases and V by 0 bases; bases with no gene match: 4. The CDR3 loop reads CASSLASGRADNEQFF. In DNA form, the CDR3 reads TGTGCCAGCAGTTTAGCAAGCGGGAGGGCCGACAATGAGCAGTTCTTC.